Below are 11 T cell receptor beta chains sequenced from a single sample in a study of T cell repertoires in cytomegalovirus infection. TCRdb re-derived calls from the reads in MiXCR, one entry per CDR3 protein. The sample includes hundreds of thousands of distinct CDR3 sequences, about a third of them seen just once. The sequencing input was PBMCs. The receptors originated from a human donor in good health (CMV status not recorded). Some clones in this sample may be carry-over from other donors' samples.

This clonotype was detected only a few times. This chain joins TRBV11-2 and TRBJ2-3, with TRBD2 identical over 7 bases. Trimming took 0 bases from V and 4 from J; bases not matched to a gene: 13. CDR1 is SGHAT, CDR2 FQNNGV, per germline. CDR3 length: 18 residues. This CDR3 reads CASSLEGGGPRSSDTQYF. CDR3 sequence (DNA): TGTGCCAGCAGCTTAGAGGGGGGAGGGCCCAGGTCCTCAGATACGCAGTATTTT.

The table lists this clonotype with a few counts. The gene calls are TRBV20-1 and TRBJ2-1, with 13 bases identical to TRBD2. With 1 base clipped from V and 5 bases from J, the junction kept 5 bases outside the gene matches. Germline CDR1 DFQATT, CDR2 SNEGSKA (reference sequence). CDR3 length equals 16 residues. CDR3 in DNA: TGCAGTGCTAGAGCGGGGACTAGCGGGAAGAACAATGAGCAGTTCTTC. It translates to CSARAGTSGKNNEQFF.

This clonotype was seen a few times. The genes are TRBV11-2 and TRBJ2-5, with 13 bases that match TRBD2. V lost 3 bases to trimming and J lost 2 bases; unmatched junction nucleotides: 6. Germline lookup yields CDR1 SGHAT and CDR2 FQNNGV. This CDR3 has 17 amino acids. CDR3 coding DNA: TGTGCCAGCAGCTTCCCGACTAGCGGGGGGCAACAAGAGACCCAGTACTTC. Amino acids: CASSFPTSGGQQETQYF.

The chain employs TRBV12-3 or TRBV12-4 and TRBJ1-1; D might be TRBD1 (6 bases). Trimming stripped 3 bases from V and 0 bases from J, with 17 bases between. CDR3 length: 17 amino acids. The CDR3 coding sequence is TGTGCCAGCAGTTTCCTTAAAACAGGGAATCTGAACACTGAAGCTTTCTTT. Amino acids: CASSFLKTGNLNTEAFF.

This clonotype was picked up one time. The gene calls are TRBV2 and TRBJ1-5; D not certain. With 4 bases removed from V and 5 bases from J, the gap between germline ends came to 9 bases. The CDR3 runs 13 residues. CDR1 is SNHLY, CDR2 FYNNEI, per germline. CDR3 DNA: TGTGCCAGCAGTGGGTCCACGTATCAGCCCCAGCATTTT. This codes for CASSGSTYQPQHF.

The chain carries TRBV25-1 and TRBJ2-3; D is undetermined. V was cut by 2 bases and J by 6 bases, with 6 bases left in between. The CDR3 has 12 residues. In germline, CDR1 is MGHDK, CDR2 SYGVNS. The CDR3 sequence is CASSETADTQYF. Here the CDR3 DNA reads TGTGCCAGCAGTGAAACGGCGGATACGCAGTATTTT.

This clonotype came up a few times. The chain joins TRBV6-5 to TRBJ2-5, with D hard to call. CDR1 is MNHEY, CDR2 SVGAGI, per germline. The CDR3 spans 16 residues. V lost 6 bases to trimming and J lost 5 bases, with 22 bases between them. The CDR3 region has the DNA TGTGCCAGCAGCTACACAGCCCGTCCCGACGGGGAGACCCAGTACTTC. Protein product: CASSYTARPDGETQYF.

The chain uses TRBV4-1 and TRBJ1-3, with D tentatively TRBD1 (6 bases). This CDR3 is 17 amino acids long. Germline CDR1 reads MGHRA; CDR2 reads YSYEKL. V dropped 4 bases and J dropped 4 bases, with 20 bases sitting between them. CDR3 amino acids: CASSRDSYRALGNTIYF. CDR3 sequence (DNA): TGCGCCAGCAGCCGAGACTCATACAGGGCTTTAGGAAACACCATATATTTT.

This chain uses TRBV6-8 with TRBJ1-4; D may be TRBD1 (5 bases). Looked up from germline, CDR1 is MNHGY and CDR2 is SAAAGT. V was clipped by 8 bases and J by 8 bases, with 27 bases between them. The CDR3 is made up of 17 amino acids. This CDR3 is CASRGGVFGALGEKLFF. The CDR3 region has the DNA TGTGCCAGCCGAGGTGGTGTTTTCGGGGCTCTTGGCGAAAAACTGTTTTTT.

The chain has TRBV5-5 and TRBJ1-4; TRBD1 aligns across 8 bases. CDR3 length: 14 amino acids. Germline V lookup: CDR1 SGHKS, CDR2 YYEKEE (reference sequence). V shed 4 bases and J 7 bases; nucleotides not matched to a gene: 6. DNA of the CDR3: TGTGCCAGCAGCCGGACAGGGATCCCTGAAAAACTGTTTTTT. Protein: CASSRTGIPEKLFF.

This clonotype has just a few counts. The rearrangement uses TRBV7-3 and TRBJ2-7; 9 bases line up with TRBD1. The CDR3 sequence is 15 residues long. Germline V lookup: CDR1 SGHTA, CDR2 FQGTGA. V was clipped by 6 bases and J by 6 bases; unmatched bases: 12. Here the CDR3 DNA reads TGTGCCAGCAGTCAATCACAGGGACAGGGATCCGAGCAGTACTTC. Amino acids: CASSQSQGQGSEQYF.